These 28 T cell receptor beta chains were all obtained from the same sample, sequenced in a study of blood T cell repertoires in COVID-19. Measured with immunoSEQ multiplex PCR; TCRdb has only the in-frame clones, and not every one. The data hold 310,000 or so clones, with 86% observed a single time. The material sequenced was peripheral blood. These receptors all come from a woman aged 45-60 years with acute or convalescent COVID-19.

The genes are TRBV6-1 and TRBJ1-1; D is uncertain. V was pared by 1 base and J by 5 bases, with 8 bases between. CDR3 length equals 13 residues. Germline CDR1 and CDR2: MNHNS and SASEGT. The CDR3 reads CASSEVVETEAFF. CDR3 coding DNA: TGTGCCAGCAGTGAAGTGGTAGAGACTGAAGCTTTCTTT.

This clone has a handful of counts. Here the CDR3 reads CASSLISGGDTQYF. The CDR3 nucleotides are TGTGCCAGCAGCTTAATTTCTGGCGGAGATACGCAGTATTTT. The chain has TRBV7-3 and TRBJ2-3; D remains unclear. The germline CDR1 and CDR2 sequences are SGHTA and FQGTGA. The ends were cut back, 1 base at V and 5 bases at J, with 10 bases in the middle. There are 14 residues in the CDR3.

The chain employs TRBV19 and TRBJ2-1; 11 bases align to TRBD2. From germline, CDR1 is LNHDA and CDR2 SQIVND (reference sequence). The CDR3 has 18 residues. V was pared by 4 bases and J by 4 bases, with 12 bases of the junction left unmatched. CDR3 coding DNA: TGTGCCAGTAGTAGCTGGACGGTGGGACTAGCGGATTACAATGAGCAGTTCTTC. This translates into CASSSWTVGLADYNEQFF.

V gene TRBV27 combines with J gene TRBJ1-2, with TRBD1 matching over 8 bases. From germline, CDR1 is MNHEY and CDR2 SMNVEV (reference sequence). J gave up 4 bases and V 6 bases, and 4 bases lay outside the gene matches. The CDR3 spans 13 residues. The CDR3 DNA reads TGTGCCAGCAGACTAACAGGGGGCTATGGCTACACCTTC. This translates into CASRLTGGYGYTF.

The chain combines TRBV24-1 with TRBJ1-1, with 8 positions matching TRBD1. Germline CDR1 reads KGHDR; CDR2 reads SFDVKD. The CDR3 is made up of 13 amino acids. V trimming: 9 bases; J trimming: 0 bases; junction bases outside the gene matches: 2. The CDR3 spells CATGQGMNTEAFF. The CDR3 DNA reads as TGTGCCACCGGACAGGGCATGAACACTGAAGCTTTCTTT.

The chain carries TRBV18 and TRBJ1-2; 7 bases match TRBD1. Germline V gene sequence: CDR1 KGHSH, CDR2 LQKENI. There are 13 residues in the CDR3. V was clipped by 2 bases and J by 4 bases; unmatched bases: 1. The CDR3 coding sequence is TGTGCCAGCTCACCATCAGGGGGCTATGGCTACACCTTC. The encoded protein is CASSPSGGYGYTF.

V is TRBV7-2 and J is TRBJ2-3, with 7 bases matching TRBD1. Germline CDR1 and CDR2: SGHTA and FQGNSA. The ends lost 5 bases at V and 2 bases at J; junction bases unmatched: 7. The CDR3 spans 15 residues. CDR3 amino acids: CASSPPGQFTDTQYF. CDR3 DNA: TGTGCCAGCAGCCCGCCGGGACAGTTCACAGATACGCAGTATTTT.

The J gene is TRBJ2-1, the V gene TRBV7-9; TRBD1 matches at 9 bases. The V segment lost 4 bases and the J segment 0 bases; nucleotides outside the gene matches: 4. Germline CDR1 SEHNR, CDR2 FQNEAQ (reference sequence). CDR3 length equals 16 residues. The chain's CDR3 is CASSWTGVSSYNEQFF. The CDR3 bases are TGTGCCAGCAGCTGGACAGGGGTCAGCTCCTACAATGAGCAGTTCTTC.

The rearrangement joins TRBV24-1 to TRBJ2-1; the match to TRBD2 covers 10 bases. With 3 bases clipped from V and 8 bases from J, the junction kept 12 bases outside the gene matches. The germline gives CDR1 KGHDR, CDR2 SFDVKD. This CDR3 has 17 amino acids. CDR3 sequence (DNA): TGTGCCACCAGTGATCCCCGTACAGCGGGAGGGGTCCATGAGCAGTTCTTC. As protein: CATSDPRTAGGVHEQFF.

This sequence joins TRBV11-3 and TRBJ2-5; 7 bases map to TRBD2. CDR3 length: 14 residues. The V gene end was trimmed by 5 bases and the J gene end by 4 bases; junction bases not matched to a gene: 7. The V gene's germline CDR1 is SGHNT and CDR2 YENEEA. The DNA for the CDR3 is TGTGCCAGCAGCGCAACAGTAGCGGGAGAGACCCAGTACTTC. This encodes CASSATVAGETQYF.

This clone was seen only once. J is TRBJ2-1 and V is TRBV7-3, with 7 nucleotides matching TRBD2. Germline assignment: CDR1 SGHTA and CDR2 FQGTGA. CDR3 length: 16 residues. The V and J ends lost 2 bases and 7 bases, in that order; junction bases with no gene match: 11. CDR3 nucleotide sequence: TGTGCCAGCAGCTTATCCGCGGGAGTAGGTTGGAATGAGCAGTTCTTC. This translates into CASSLSAGVGWNEQFF. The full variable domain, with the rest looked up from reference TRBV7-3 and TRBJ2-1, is GAGVSQTPSNKVTEKGKYVELRCDPISGHTALYWYRQSLGQGPEFLIYFQGTGAADDSGLPNDRFFAVRPEGSVSTLKIQRTERGDSAVYLCASSLSAGVGWNEQFFGPGTRLTVL.

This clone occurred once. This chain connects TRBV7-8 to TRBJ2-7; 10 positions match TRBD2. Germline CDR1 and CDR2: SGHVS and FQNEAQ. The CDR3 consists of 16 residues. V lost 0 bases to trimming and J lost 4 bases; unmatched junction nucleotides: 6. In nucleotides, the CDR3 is TGTGCCAGCAGCTTAGCGCTGTTAGCGGGAGGTTACGAGCAGTACTTC. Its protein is CASSLALLAGGYEQYF.

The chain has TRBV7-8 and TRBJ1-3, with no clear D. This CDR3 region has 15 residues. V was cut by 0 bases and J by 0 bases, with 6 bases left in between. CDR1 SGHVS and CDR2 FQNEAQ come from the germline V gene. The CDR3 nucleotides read TGTGCCAGCAGCTTAGCGGGCCACTCTGGAAACACCATATATTTT. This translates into CASSLAGHSGNTIYF.

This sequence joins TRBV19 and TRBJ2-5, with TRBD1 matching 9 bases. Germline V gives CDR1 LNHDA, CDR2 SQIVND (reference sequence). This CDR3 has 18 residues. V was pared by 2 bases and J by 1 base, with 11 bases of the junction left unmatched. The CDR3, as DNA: TGTGCCAGTAGTATACGGGGGACAGGGACTGTCGGCCAAGAGACCCAGTACTTC. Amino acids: CASSIRGTGTVGQETQYF.

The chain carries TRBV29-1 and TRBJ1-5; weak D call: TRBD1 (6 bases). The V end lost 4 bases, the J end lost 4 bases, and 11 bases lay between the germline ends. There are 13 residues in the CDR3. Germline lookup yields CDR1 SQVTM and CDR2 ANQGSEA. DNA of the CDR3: TGCAGCGTTGCCAGGACAGAGAATCAGCCCCAGCATTTT. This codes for CSVARTENQPQHF.

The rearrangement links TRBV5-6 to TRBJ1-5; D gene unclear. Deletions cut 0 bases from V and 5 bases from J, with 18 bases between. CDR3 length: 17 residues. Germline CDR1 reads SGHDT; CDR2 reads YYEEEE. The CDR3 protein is CASSLGARGSYYQPQHF. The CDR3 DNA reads TGTGCCAGCAGCTTGGGGGCCCGGGGATCATATTATCAGCCCCAGCATTTT.

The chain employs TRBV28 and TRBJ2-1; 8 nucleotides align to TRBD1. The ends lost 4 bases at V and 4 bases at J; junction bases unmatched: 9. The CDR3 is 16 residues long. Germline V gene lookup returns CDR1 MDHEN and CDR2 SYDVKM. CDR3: CASSSAGTGRYNEQFF. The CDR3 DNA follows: TGTGCCAGCAGTTCAGCCGGGACAGGCAGATACAATGAGCAGTTCTTC.

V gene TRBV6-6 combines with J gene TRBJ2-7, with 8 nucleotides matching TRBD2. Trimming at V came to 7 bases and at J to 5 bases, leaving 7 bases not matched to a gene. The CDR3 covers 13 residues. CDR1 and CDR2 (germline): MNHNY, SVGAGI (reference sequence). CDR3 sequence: CASTPGGVDEQYF. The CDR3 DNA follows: TGTGCCAGCACCCCGGGGGGGGTAGACGAGCAGTACTTC.

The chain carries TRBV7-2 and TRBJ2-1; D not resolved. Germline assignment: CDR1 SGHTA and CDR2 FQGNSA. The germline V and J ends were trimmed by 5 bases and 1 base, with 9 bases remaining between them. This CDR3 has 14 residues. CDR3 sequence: CASSLAVSYNEQFF. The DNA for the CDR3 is TGTGCCAGCAGCCTCGCAGTTTCCTACAATGAGCAGTTCTTC. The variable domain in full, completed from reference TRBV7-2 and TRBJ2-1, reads GAGVSQSPSNKVTEKGKDVELRCDPISGHTALYWYRQSLGQGLEFLIYFQGNSAPDKSGLPSDRFSAERTGGSVSTLTIQRTQQEDSAVYLCASSLAVSYNEQFFGPGTRLTVL.

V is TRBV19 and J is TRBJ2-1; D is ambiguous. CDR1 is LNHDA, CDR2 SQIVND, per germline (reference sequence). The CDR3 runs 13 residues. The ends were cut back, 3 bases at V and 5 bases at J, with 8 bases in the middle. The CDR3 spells CASSMSSNNEQFF. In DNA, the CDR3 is TGTGCCAGTAGTATGAGCTCGAACAATGAGCAGTTCTTC.

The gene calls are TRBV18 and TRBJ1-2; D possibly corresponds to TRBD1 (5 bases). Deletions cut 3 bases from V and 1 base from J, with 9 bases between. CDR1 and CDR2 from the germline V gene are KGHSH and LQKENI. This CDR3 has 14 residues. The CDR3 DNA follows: TGTGCCAGCTCACCTCAACAGGTTAACTATGGCTACACCTTC. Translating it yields CASSPQQVNYGYTF. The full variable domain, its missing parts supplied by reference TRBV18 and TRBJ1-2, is NAGVMQNPRHLVRRRGQEARLRCSPMKGHSHVYWYRQLPEEGLKFMVYLQKENIIDESGMPKERFSAEFPKEGPSILRIQQVVRGDSAAYFCASSPQQVNYGYTFGSGTRLTVV.

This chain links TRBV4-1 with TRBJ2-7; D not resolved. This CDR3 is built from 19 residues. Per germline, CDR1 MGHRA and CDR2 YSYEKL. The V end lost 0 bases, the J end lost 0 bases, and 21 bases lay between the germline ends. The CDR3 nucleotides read TGCGCCAGCAGCCAAGATCTAAAGTTTCTCATACTAAGCTCCTACGAGCAGTACTTC. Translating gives CASSQDLKFLILSSYEQYF.

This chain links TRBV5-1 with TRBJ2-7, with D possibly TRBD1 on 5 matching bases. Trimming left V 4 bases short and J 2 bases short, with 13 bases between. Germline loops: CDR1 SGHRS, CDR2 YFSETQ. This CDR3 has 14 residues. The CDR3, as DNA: TGCGCCAGCAGCCCGCGACAGAGCACCTACGAGCAGTACTTC. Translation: CASSPRQSTYEQYF.

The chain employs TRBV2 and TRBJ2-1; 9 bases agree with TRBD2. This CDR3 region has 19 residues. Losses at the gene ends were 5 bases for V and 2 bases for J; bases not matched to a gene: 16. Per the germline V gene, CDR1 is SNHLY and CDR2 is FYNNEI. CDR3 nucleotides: TGTGCCAGCAGTAGTCGATGGCTAGCGGGGCTGGCGGCCTACAATGAGCAGTTCTTC. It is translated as CASSSRWLAGLAAYNEQFF.

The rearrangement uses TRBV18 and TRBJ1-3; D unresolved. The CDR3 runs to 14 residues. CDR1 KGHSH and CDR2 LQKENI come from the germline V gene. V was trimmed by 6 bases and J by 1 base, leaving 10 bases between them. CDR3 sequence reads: CASSIQASGNTIYF. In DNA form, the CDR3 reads TGTGCCAGCTCGATTCAGGCTTCTGGAAACACCATATATTTT. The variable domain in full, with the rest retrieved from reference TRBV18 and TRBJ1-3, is NAGVMQNPRHLVRRRGQEARLRCSPMKGHSHVYWYRQLPEEGLKFMVYLQKENIIDESGMPKERFSAEFPKEGPSILRIQQVVRGDSAAYFCASSIQASGNTIYFGEGSWLTVV.

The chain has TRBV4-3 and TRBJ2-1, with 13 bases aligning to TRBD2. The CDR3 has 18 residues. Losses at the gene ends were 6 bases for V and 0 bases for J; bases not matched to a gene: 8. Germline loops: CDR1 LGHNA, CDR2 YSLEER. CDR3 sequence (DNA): TGCGCCAGCAGAAAAACTAGCGGGAGGGCTAGCTCCTACAATGAGCAGTTCTTC. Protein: CASRKTSGRASSYNEQFF.

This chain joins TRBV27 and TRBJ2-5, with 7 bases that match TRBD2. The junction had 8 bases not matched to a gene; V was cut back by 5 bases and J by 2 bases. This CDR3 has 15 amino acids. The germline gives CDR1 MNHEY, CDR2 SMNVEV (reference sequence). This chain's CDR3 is CASSPTRTRQETQYF. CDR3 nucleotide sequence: TGTGCCAGCAGTCCAACCCGGACTAGACAAGAGACCCAGTACTTC.

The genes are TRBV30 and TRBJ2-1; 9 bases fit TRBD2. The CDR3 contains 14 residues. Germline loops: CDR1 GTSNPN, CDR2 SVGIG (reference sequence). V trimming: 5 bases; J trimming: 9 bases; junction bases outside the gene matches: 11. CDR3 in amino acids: CAWDPGTSLGEQFF. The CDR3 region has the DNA TGTGCCTGGGATCCCGGGACTAGCCTTGGTGAGCAGTTCTTC.